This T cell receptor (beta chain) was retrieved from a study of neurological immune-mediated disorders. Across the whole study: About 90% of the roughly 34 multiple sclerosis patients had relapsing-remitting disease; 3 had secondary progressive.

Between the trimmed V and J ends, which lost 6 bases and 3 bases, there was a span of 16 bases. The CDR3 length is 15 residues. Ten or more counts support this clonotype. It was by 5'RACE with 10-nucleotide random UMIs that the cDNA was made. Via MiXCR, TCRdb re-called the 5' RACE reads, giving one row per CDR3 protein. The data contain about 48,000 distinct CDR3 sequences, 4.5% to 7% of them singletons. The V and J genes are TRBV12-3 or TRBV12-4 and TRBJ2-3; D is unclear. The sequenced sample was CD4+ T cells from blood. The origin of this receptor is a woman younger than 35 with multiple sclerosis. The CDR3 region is CASSIHPRGTDTQYF. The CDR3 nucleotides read TGTGCCAGCAGCATACACCCGAGAGGTACAGATACGCAGTATTTT.